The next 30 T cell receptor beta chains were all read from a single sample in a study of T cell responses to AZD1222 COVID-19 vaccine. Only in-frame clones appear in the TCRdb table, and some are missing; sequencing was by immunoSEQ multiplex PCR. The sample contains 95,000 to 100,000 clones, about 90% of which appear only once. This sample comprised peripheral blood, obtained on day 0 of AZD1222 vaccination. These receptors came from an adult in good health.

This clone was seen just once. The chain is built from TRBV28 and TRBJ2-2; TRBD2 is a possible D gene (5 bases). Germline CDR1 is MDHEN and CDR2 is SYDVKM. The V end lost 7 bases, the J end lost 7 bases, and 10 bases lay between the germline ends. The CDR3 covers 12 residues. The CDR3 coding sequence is TGTGCCAGCAACCTAGAGGGCGGGGAGCTGTTTTTT. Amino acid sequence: CASNLEGGELFF.

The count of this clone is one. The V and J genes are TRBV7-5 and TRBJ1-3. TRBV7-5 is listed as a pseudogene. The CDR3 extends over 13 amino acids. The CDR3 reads CVRSLSSGNTIYF. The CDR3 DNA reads TGTGTCAGAAGCTTGAGCTCTGGAAACACCATATATTTT.

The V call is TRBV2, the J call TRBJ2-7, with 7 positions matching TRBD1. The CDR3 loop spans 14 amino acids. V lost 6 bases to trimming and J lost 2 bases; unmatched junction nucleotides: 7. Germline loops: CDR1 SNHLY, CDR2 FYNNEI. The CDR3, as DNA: TGTGCCAGCAGCAGGCTAAGGGGGCCCTACGAGCAGTACTTC. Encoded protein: CASSRLRGPYEQYF.

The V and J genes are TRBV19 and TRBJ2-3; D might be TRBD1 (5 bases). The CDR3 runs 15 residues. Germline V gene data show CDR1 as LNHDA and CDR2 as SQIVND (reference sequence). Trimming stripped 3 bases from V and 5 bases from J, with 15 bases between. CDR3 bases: TGTGCCAGTAGTATTGGGCAGGGTCTCGGAGATACGCAGTATTTT. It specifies CASSIGQGLGDTQYF.

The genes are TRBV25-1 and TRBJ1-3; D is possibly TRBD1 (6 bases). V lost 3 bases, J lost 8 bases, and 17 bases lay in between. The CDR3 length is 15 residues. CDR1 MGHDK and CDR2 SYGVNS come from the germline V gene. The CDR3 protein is CASSERAGVGDTIYF. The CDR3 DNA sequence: TGTGCCAGCAGTGAGCGGGCAGGGGTCGGGGACACCATATATTTT.

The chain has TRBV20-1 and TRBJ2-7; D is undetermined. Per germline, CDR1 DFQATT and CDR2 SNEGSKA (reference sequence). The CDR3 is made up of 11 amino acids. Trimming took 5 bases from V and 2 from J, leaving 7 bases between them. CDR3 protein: CSALIAYEQYF. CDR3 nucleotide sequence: TGCAGTGCTCTCATAGCCTACGAGCAGTACTTC.

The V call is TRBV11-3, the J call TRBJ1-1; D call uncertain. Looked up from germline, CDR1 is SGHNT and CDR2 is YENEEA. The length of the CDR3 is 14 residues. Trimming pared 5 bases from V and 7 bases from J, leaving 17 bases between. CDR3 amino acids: CASSRSQDGVEAFF. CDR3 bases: TGTGCCAGCAGCCGGTCCCAGGACGGGGTTGAAGCTTTCTTT.

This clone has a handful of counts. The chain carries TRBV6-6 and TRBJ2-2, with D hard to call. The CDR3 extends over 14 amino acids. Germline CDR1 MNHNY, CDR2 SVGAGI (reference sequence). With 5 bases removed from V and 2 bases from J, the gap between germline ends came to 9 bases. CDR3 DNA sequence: TGTGCCAGCAGTGGCCCGGGTAACACCGGGGAGCTGTTTTTT. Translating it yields CASSGPGNTGELFF.

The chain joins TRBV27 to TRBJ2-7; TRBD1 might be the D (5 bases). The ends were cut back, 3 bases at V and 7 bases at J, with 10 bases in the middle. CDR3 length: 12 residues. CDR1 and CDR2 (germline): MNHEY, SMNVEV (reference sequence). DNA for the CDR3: TGTGCCAGCAGTTTTCCTAGGGGAGAGCAGTACTTC. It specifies CASSFPRGEQYF.

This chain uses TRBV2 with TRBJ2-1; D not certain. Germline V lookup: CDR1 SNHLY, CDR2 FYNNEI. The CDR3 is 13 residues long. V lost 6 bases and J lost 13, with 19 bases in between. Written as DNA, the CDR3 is TGTGCCAGCAGGCCAGGTGTAATACCCACACAGTTCTTC. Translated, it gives CASRPGVIPTQFF.

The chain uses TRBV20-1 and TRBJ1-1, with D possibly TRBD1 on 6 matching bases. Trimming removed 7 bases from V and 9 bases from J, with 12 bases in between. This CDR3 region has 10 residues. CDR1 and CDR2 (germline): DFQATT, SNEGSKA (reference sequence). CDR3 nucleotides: TGCAGTGGACAGGAGGTTCAAGCTTTCTTT. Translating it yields CSGQEVQAFF.

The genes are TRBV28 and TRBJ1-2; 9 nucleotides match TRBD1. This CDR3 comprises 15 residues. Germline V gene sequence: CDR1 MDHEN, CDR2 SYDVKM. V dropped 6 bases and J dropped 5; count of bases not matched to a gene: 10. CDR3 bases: TGTGCCAGCAGCACAGGGGGCGCAGCTAGTTATGGCTACACCTTC. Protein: CASSTGGAASYGYTF.

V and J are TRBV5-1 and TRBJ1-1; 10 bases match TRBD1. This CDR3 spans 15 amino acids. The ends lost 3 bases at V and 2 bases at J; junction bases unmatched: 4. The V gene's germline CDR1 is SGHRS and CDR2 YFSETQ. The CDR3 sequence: CASSWGQGPNTEAFF. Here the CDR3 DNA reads TGCGCCAGCAGCTGGGGACAGGGGCCTAACACTGAAGCTTTCTTT.

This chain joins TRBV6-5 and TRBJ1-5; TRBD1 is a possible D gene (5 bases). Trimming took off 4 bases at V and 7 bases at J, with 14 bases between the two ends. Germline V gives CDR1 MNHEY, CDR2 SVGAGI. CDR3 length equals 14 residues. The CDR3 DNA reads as TGTGCCAGCAGTTTGCCCGGGGGTGGACAGCCCCAGCATTTT. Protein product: CASSLPGGGQPQHF.

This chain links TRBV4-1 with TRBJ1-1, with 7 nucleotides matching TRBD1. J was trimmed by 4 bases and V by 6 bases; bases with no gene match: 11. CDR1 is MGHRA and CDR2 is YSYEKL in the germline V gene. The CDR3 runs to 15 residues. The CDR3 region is CASSRNAGGPTEAFF. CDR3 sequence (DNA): TGCGCCAGCAGTCGAAACGCAGGGGGTCCCACTGAAGCTTTCTTT.

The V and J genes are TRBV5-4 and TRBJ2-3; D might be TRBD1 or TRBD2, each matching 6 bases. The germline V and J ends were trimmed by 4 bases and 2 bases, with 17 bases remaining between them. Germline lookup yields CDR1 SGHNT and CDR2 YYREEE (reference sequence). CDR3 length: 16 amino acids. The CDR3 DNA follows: TGTGCCAGCAGCGGAAGCTGGAGGGGGTCCACAGATACGCAGTATTTT. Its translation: CASSGSWRGSTDTQYF.

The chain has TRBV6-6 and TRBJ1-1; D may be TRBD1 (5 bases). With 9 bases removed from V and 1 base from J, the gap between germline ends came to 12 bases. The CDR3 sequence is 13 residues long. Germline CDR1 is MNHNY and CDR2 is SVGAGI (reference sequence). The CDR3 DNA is TGTGCCAGTAACAGGATTTCGAACACTGAAGCTTTCTTT. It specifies CASNRISNTEAFF.

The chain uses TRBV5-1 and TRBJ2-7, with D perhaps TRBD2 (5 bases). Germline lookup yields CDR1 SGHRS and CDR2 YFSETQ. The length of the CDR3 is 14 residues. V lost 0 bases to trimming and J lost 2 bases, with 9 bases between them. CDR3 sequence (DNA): TGCGCCAGCAGCTTGGAGGGAGCCCCCTACGAGCAGTACTTC. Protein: CASSLEGAPYEQYF.

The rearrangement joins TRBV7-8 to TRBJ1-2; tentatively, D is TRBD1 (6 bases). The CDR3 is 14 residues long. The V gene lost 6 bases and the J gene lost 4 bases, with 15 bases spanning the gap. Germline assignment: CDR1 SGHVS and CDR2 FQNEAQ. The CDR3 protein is CASSPQRGGYGYTF. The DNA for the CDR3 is TGTGCCAGCAGTCCTCAAAGGGGGGGCTATGGCTACACCTTC.

CDR3 region: CASSQEGFSGNTIYF. The CDR3 nucleotides are TGTGCCAGCAGCCAAGAAGGGTTTTCCGGAAACACCATATATTTT. The rearrangement uses TRBV3-1 (or the pseudogene TRBV3-2) and TRBJ1-3; D call uncertain. The germline CDR1 and CDR2 sequences are LGHDT and YNNKEL (reference sequence). This CDR3 has 15 amino acids. Deletions cut 0 bases from V and 4 bases from J, with 10 bases between.

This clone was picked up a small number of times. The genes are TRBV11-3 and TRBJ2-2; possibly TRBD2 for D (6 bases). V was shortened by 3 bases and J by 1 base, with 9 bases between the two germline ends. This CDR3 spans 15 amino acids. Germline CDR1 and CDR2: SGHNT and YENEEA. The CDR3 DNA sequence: TGTGCCAGCAGCTTCGGGGGAGGGAACACCGGGGAGCTGTTTTTT. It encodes CASSFGGGNTGELFF.

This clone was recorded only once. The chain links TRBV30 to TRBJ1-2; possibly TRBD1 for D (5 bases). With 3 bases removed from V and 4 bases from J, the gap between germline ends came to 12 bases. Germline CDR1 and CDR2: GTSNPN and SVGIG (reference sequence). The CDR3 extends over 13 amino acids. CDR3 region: CAWSEQVVYGYTF. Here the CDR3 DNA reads TGTGCCTGGAGCGAACAGGTCGTCTATGGCTACACCTTC.

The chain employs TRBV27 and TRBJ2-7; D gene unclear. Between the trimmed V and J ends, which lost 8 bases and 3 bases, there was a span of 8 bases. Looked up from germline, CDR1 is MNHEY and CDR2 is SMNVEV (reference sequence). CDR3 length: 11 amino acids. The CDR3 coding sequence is TGTGCCAGCCGATGGAACTACGAGCAGTACTTC. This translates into CASRWNYEQYF.

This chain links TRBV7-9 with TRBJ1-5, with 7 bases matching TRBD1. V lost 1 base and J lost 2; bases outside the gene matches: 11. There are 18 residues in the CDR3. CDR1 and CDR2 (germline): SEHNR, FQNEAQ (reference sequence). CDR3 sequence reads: CASSLGVLGGAGNQPQHF. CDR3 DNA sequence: TGTGCCAGCAGCTTAGGTGTTCTAGGGGGCGCAGGCAATCAGCCCCAGCATTTT.

The CDR3 is CASGLGLAGVNTQYF. The CDR3 region has the DNA TGTGCTAGTGGTTTGGGACTAGCGGGAGTTAATACGCAGTATTTT. This rearrangement joins TRBV12-5 to TRBJ2-3; 12 bases map to TRBD2. The CDR3 covers 15 residues. V dropped 1 base and J dropped 7; count of bases not matched to a gene: 3. The germline gives CDR1 LGHNT, CDR2 FRNRAP.

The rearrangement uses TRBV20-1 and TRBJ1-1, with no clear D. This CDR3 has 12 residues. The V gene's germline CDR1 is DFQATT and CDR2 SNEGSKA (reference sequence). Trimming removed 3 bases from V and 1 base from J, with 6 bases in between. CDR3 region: CSASLQNTEAFF. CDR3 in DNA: TGCAGTGCTAGTTTACAGAACACTGAAGCTTTCTTT.

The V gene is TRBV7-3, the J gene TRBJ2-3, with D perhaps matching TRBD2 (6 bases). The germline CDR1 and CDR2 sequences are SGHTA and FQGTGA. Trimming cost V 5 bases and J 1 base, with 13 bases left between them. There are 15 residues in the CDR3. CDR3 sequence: CASSRTMERTDTQYF. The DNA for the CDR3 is TGTGCCAGCAGCAGGACTATGGAGCGCACAGATACGCAGTATTTT.

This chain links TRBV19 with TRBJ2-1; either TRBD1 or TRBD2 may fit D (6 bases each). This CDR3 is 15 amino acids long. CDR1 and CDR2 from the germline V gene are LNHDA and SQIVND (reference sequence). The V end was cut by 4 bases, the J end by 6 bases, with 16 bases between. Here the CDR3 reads CASSSPSGGTNEQFF. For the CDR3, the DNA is TGTGCCAGTAGTAGCCCCTCCGGGGGCACCAATGAGCAGTTCTTC.

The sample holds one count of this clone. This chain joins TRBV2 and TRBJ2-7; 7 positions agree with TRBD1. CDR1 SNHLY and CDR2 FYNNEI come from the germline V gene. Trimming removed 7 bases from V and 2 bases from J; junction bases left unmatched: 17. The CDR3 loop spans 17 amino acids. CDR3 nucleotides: TGTGCCAGCATCCTCCGGGACAGAACTTTGGGGGCCTACGAGCAGTACTTC. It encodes CASILRDRTLGAYEQYF. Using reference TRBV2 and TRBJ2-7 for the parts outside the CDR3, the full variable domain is EPEVTQTPSHQVTQMGQEVILRCVPISNHLYFYWYRQILGQKVEFLVSFYNNEISEKSEIFDDQFSVERPDGSNFTLKIRSTKLEDSAMYFCASILRDRTLGAYEQYFGPGTRLTVT.

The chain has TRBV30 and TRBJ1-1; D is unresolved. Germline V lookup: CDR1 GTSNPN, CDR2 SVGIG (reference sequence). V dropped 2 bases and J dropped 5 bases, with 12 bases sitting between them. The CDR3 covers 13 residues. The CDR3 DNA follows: TGTGCCTGGAGTTCCTTGTTCAGGACTGAAGCTTTCTTT. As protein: CAWSSLFRTEAFF.